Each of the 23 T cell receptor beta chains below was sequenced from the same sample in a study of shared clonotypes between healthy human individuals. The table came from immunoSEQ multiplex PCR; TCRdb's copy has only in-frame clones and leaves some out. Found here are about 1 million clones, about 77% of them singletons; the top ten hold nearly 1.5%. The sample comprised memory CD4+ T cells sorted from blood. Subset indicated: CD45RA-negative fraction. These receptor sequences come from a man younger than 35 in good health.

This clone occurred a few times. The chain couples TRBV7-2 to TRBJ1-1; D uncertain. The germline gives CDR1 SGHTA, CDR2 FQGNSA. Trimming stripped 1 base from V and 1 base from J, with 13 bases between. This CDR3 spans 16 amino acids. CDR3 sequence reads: CASSLVGGVANTEAFF. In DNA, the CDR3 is TGTGCCAGCAGCTTAGTGGGTGGAGTCGCGAACACTGAAGCTTTCTTT. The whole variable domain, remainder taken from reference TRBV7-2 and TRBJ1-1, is GAGVSQSPSNKVTEKGKDVELRCDPISGHTALYWYRQSLGQGLEFLIYFQGNSAPDKSGLPSDRFSAERTGGSVSTLTIQRTQQEDSAVYLCASSLVGGVANTEAFFGQGTRLTVV.

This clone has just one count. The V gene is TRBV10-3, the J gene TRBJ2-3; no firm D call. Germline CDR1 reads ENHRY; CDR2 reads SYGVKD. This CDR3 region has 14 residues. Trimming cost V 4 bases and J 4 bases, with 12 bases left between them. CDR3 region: CAISAGGQADTQYF. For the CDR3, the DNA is TGTGCCATCAGTGCAGGCGGTCAGGCAGATACGCAGTATTTT.

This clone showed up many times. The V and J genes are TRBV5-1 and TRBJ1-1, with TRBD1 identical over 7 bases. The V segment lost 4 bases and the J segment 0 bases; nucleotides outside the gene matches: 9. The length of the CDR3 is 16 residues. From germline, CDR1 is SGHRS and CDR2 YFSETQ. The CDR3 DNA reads TGCGCCAGCAGCCCCCGGGACAGTTACATGAACACTGAAGCTTTCTTT. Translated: CASSPRDSYMNTEAFF.

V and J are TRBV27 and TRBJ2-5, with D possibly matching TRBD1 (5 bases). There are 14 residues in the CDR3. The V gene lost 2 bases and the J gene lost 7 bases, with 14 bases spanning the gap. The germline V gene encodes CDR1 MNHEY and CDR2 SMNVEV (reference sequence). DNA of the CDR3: TGTGCCAGCAGTTTAGGTTTCAGGGAAGGGACCCAGTACTTC. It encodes CASSLGFREGTQYF.

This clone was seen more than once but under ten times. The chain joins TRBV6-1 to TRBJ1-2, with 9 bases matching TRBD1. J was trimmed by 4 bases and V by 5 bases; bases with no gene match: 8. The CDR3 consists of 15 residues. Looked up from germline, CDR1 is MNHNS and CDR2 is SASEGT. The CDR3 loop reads CASSPGTGTTYGYTF. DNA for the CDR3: TGTGCCAGCAGTCCCGGGACAGGGACAACCTATGGCTACACCTTC.

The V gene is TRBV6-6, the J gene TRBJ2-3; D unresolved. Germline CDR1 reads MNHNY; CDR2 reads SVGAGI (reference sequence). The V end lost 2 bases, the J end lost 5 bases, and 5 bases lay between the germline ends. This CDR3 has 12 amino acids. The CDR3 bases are TGTGCCAGCAGTTACACATTAGATACGCAGTATTTT. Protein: CASSYTLDTQYF.

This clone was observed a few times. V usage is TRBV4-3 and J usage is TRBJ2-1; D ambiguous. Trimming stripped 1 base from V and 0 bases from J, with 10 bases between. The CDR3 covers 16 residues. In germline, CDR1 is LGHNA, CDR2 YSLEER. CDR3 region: CASSQGLEDSYNEQFF. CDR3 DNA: TGCGCCAGCAGCCAAGGACTCGAGGACTCCTACAATGAGCAGTTCTTC.

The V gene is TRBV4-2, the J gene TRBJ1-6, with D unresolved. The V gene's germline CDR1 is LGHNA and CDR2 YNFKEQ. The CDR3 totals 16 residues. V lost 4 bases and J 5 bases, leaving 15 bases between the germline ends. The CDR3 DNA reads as TGTGCCAGCAGCCCGAAACAGCGTAACAATAATTCACCCCTCCACTTT. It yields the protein CASSPKQRNNNSPLHF.

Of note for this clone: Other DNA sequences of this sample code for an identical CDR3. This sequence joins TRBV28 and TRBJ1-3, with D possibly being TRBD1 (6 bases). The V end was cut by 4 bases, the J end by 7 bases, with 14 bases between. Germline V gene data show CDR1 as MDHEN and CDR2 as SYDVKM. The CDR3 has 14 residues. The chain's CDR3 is CASSSGTPGNTIYF. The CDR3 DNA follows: TGTGCCAGCAGTTCCGGGACACCGGGGAACACCATATATTTT.

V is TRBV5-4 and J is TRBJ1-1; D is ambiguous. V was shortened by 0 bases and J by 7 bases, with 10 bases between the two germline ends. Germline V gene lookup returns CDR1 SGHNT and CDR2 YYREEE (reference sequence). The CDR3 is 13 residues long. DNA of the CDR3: TGTGCCAGCAGCTTGGACGCGGGTGGTGAAGCTTTCTTT. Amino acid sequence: CASSLDAGGEAFF.

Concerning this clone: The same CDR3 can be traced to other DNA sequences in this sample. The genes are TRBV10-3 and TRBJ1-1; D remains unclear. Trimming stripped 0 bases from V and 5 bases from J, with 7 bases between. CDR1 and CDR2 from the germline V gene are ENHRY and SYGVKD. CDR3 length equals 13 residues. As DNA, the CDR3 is TGTGCCATCAGTGAGTCTAGAGGGACTGAAGCTTTCTTT. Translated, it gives CAISESRGTEAFF.

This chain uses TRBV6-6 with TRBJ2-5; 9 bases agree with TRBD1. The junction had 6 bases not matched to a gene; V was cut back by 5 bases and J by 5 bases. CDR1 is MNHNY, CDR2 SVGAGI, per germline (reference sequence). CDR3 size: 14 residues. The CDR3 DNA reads TGTGCCAGCAGTAGAATGACAGGGGGGGAGACCCAGTACTTC. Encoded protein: CASSRMTGGETQYF.

CDR3 protein: CASPRTSAEETQYF. CDR3 DNA: TGTGCCAGCCCTAGGACTAGCGCTGAAGAGACCCAGTACTTC. This sequence joins TRBV9 and TRBJ2-5; 9 positions match TRBD2. The trim removed 7 bases at V and 3 bases at J, leaving 7 bases unmatched. The CDR3 covers 14 residues. Germline CDR1 SGDLS, CDR2 YYNGEE.

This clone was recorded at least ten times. CDR3 region: CASSRGQVANTQYF. In DNA form, the CDR3 reads TGTGCCAGCAGCCGGGGACAGGTGGCGAACACCCAGTACTTC. The V call is TRBV11-2, the J call TRBJ2-5; 8 nucleotides match TRBD1. With 5 bases clipped from V and 8 bases from J, the junction kept 10 bases outside the gene matches. This CDR3 region has 14 residues. Per germline, CDR1 SGHAT and CDR2 FQNNGV.

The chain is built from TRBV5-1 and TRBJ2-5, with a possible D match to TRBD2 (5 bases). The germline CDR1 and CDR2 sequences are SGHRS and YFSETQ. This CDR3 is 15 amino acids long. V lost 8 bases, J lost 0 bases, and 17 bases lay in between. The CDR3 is CASIATGFYQETQYF. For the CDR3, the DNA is TGCGCCAGTATCGCAACGGGATTCTACCAAGAGACCCAGTACTTC. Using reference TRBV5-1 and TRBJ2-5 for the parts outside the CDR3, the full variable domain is KAGVTQTPRYLIKTRGQQVTLSCSPISGHRSVSWYQQTPGQGLQFLFEYFSETQRNKGNFPGRFSGRQFSNSRSEMNVSTLELGDSALYLCASIATGFYQETQYFGPGTRLLVL.

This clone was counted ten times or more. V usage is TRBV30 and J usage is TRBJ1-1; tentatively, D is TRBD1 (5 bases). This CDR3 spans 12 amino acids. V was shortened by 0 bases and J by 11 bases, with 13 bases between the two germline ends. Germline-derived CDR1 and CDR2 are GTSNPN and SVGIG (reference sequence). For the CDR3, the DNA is TGTGCCTGGAGTGTTGGGGGTGGGAAGGCTTTCTTT. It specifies CAWSVGGGKAFF.

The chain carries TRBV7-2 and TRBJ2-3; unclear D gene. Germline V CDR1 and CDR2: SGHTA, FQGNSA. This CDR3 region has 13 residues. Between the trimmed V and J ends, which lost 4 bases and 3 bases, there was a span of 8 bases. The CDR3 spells CASSSSATDTQYF. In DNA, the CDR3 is TGTGCCAGCAGCTCCTCGGCTACAGATACGCAGTATTTT.

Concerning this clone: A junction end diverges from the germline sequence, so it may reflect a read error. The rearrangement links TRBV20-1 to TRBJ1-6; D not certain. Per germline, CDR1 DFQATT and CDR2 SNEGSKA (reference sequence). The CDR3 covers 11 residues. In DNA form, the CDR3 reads TGCAGTGCCGGCGAACCGGGCCAAGTTTTATTT. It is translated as CSAGEPGQVLF.

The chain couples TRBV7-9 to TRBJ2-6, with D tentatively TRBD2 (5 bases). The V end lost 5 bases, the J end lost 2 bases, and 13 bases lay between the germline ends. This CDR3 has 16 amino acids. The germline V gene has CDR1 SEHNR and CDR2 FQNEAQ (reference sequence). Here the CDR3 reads CASSPSGIPGANVLTF. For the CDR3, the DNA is TGTGCCAGCAGCCCCTCGGGGATACCTGGGGCCAACGTCCTGACTTTC.

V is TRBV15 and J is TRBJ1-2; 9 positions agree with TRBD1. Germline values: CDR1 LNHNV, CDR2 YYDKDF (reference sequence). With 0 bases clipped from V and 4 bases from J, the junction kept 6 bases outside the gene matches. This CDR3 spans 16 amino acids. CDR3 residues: CATSRESDRGLYGYTF. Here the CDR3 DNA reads TGTGCCACCAGCAGAGAATCGGACAGGGGACTCTATGGCTACACCTTC.

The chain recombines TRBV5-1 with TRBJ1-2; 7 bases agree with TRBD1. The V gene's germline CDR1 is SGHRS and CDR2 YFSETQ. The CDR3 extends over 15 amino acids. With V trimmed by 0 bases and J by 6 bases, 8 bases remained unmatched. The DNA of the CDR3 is TGCGCCAGCAGCTTGGACCCCGGGACAGTTAATGGCTACACCTTC. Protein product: CASSLDPGTVNGYTF.

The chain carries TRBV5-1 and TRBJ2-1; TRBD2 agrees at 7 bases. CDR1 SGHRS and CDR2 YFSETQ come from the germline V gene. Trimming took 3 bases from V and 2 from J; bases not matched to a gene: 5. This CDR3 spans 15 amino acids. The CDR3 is CASSSAGSPYNEQFF. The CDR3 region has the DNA TGCGCCAGCAGCTCAGCGGGATCCCCCTACAATGAGCAGTTCTTC.

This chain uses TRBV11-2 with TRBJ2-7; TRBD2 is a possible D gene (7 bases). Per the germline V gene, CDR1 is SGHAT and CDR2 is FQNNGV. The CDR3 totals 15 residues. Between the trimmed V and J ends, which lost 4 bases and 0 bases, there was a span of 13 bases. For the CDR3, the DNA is TGTGCCAGCAGCTCCGGGGGGACATACTCCTACGAGCAGTACTTC. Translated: CASSSGGTYSYEQYF.